The source of this T cell receptor (beta chain) is a study of T cell responses to AZD1222 COVID-19 vaccine. Whether given at about 4 or about 12 weeks, second doses were pooled. Ten or more counts support this clone. Antigen: not known. This CDR3 has 15 amino acids. Trimming removed 9 bases at V and 3 bases at J, with 17 bases between. Germline V gene sequence: CDR1 LNHDA, CDR2 SQIVND (reference sequence). Whole-study results and caveats: At baseline, just 5 or 6 AZD1222 recipients tested seropositive. Two doses of AZD1222 preceded a rise in Spike-specific TCR breadth and depth. No day 14 peak samples; only post-peak repertoires were characterized.

The assay was immunoSEQ multiplex PCR, and TCRdb's table has in-frame clones only and misses some. The sample includes about 140,000 clones, just over 90% of them seen just once. The chain links TRBV19 to TRBJ2-2; D gene uncertain. This clonotype was obtained from an adult who received the AZD1222 COVID-19 vaccine. The sequencing here drew on peripheral blood, taken 28 days after the second AZD1222 dose. Here the CDR3 DNA reads TGTGCCAGCGGTTTTTTTGCTCCAGACACCGGGGAGCTGTTTTTT. Translating it yields CASGFFAPDTGELFF.